The 24 T cell receptor beta chains in this list originate from one sample, sequenced in a study of control samples from healthy donors and cancer patients. This table comes from immunoSEQ multiplex PCR, and its TCRdb copy is limited to in-frame clones, with some not included. The repertoire holds around 230,000 clones, with about 93% as singletons. Sequencing was performed on blood. The origin of the receptors is a man between 45 and 60 years old in good health.

V and J are TRBV4-1 and TRBJ1-4, with 7 bases identical to TRBD1. The CDR3 totals 16 residues. The ends lost 0 bases at V and 7 bases at J; junction bases unmatched: 8. CDR1 and CDR2 (germline): MGHRA, YSYEKL. The CDR3 DNA is TGCGCCAGCAGCCAAGATAGGAAGGGGGCGTTTGAAAAACTGTTTTTT. It is translated as CASSQDRKGAFEKLFF.

The chain links TRBV20-1 to TRBJ1-4; D gene unclear. From germline, CDR1 is DFQATT and CDR2 SNEGSKA (reference sequence). This CDR3 region has 12 residues. Trimming took 3 bases from V and 3 from J, leaving 5 bases between them. The CDR3 DNA reads as TGCAGTGCTAGTTGGTCTAATGAAAAACTGTTTTTT. Translated: CSASWSNEKLFF.

The chain is built from TRBV9 and TRBJ2-7; a weak D match, TRBD2 (6 bases). The CDR3 totals 15 residues. The V gene's germline CDR1 is SGDLS and CDR2 YYNGEE. Trimming shortened V by 1 base and J by 2 bases, and 13 bases separated the two germline ends. In nucleotides, the CDR3 is TGTGCCAGCAGCGTACTGGGGGGTAGCCCCTACGAGCAGTACTTC. Amino acids: CASSVLGGSPYEQYF. The full variable domain, in which reference TRBV9 and TRBJ2-7 provide the parts outside the CDR3, is DSGVTQTPKHLITATGQRVTLRCSPRSGDLSVYWYQQSLDQGLQFLIQYYNGEERAKGNILERFSAQQFPDLHSELNLSSLELGDSALYFCASSVLGGSPYEQYFGPGTRLTVT.

J is TRBJ1-6 and V is TRBV5-7; D remains unclear. TRBV5-7 is known as an ORF, though its function is uncertain. This CDR3 contains 18 residues. The V and J ends lost 1 base and 7 bases respectively, with 21 bases between them. This CDR3 reads CASSLWQPPRSVNSPLHF. The CDR3, as DNA: TGTGCCAGCAGCTTGTGGCAGCCCCCTCGGTCGGTCAATTCACCCCTCCACTTT.

This chain uses TRBV6-2 or TRBV6-3 with TRBJ1-1; D gene ambiguous. With 2 bases removed from V and 6 bases from J, the gap between germline ends came to 16 bases. Per germline, CDR1 MNHEY and CDR2 SVGEGT. The CDR3 is 15 residues long. CDR3 protein: CASSYPETADAEAFF. CDR3 coding DNA: TGTGCCAGCAGTTACCCTGAGACGGCAGACGCTGAAGCTTTCTTT.

The chain recombines TRBV2 with TRBJ1-2; no firm D call. The CDR3 spans 11 residues. V dropped 4 bases and J dropped 11 bases, with 11 bases sitting between them. CDR1 SNHLY and CDR2 FYNNEI come from the germline V gene. The CDR3 region is CASSVFAGYTF. CDR3 in DNA: TGTGCCAGCAGTGTTTTCGCGGGGTACACCTTC.

CDR3 nucleotide sequence: TGTGCCAGCAGCTCATCTAGGGACTTCTCCTACGAGCAGTACTTC. It codes for CASSSSRDFSYEQYF. The chain recombines TRBV5-6 with TRBJ2-7, with D possibly being TRBD2 (6 bases). V lost 3 bases, J lost 0 bases, and 13 bases lay in between. This CDR3 has 15 residues. The V gene's germline CDR1 is SGHDT and CDR2 YYEEEE.

This chain joins TRBV18 and TRBJ2-5, with TRBD2 matching over 8 bases. The CDR3 is made up of 13 amino acids. CDR1 KGHSH and CDR2 LQKENI come from the germline V gene. V lost 5 bases to trimming and J lost 5 bases; unmatched junction nucleotides: 4. The CDR3 DNA follows: TGTGCCAGCTCAAAGGCTAGCGGGGAGACCCAGTACTTC. Encoded protein: CASSKASGETQYF.

A word on this clone: The junction departs from germline at one end; a sequencing error may be responsible. The chain carries TRBV7-7 and TRBJ2-7; possible D gene TRBD2, 5 bases. Germline CDR1 and CDR2: SSHAT and FNYEAQ (reference sequence). The CDR3 contains 15 residues. CDR3 residues: CASSPWTWSSYEQYF. The CDR3 DNA reads TGTGCTAGCAGCCCCTGGACTTGGAGCTCCTACGAGCAGTACTTC.

The chain uses TRBV6-1 and TRBJ2-7, with TRBD2 as a possible D gene (5 bases). CDR1 MNHNS and CDR2 SASEGT come from the germline V gene. The CDR3 covers 14 residues. V lost 2 bases, J lost 2 bases, and 10 bases lay in between. CDR3 amino acids: CASSEFEGPYEQYV. The CDR3 DNA is TGTGCCAGCAGTGAATTTGAGGGCCCCTACGAGCAGTACGTC.

The chain links TRBV5-1 to TRBJ2-2; TRBD2 matches 12 bases. CDR1 is SGHRS, CDR2 YFSETQ, per germline. CDR3 length: 17 residues. J was trimmed by 5 bases and V by 4 bases; bases with no gene match: 9. The CDR3 nucleotides are TGCGCCAGCAGCGCACTAGCGGGGGGAGCAGGGACCGGGGAGCTGTTTTTT. It encodes CASSALAGGAGTGELFF.

This chain uses TRBV6-2 or TRBV6-3 with TRBJ2-1; no clear D. Trimming removed 6 bases from V and 8 bases from J, with 14 bases in between. The germline gives CDR1 MNHEY, CDR2 SVGEGT. CDR3 size: 13 residues. The DNA for the CDR3 is TGTGCCAGCAGCCACCAACCAAAGTATGAGCAGTTCTTC. Translating gives CASSHQPKYEQFF.

This chain joins TRBV9 and TRBJ2-5; D call uncertain. V was trimmed by 6 bases and J by 5 bases, leaving 17 bases between them. The CDR3 runs to 14 residues. The germline gives CDR1 SGDLS, CDR2 YYNGEE. DNA for the CDR3: TGTGCCAGCAACGCCTTTAATAAAGGGGAGACCCAGTACTTC. Protein sequence: CASNAFNKGETQYF.

V is TRBV7-2 and J is TRBJ2-7; 8 nucleotides align to TRBD1. The CDR3 sequence is 15 residues long. Trimming removed 5 bases from V and 6 bases from J; junction bases left unmatched: 12. Germline V gene lookup returns CDR1 SGHTA and CDR2 FQGNSA. CDR3 DNA: TGTGCCAGCAGCCCATTCCAGGGGGCGTTAGGCGAGCAGTACTTC. Translated, it gives CASSPFQGALGEQYF.

This rearrangement joins TRBV24-1 to TRBJ2-3; 9 bases fit TRBD1. This CDR3 has 15 amino acids. Trimming removed 7 bases from V and 2 bases from J; junction bases left unmatched: 6. Per the germline V gene, CDR1 is KGHDR and CDR2 is SFDVKD. CDR3: CATSQTGGPTDTQYF. The CDR3 DNA reads TGTGCCACCAGCCAGACAGGGGGTCCCACAGATACGCAGTATTTT.

The rearrangement joins TRBV6-1 to TRBJ1-3; TRBD1 might be the D (5 bases). The CDR3 extends over 18 amino acids. Germline-derived CDR1 and CDR2 are MNHNS and SASEGT. Trimming pared 1 base from V and 0 bases from J, leaving 16 bases between. CDR3 residues: CASSEGWRGIASGNTIYF. The CDR3, as DNA: TGTGCCAGCAGTGAAGGGTGGAGGGGTATAGCCTCTGGAAACACCATATATTTT.

The V and J genes are TRBV7-9 and TRBJ2-3, with 8 bases that match TRBD2. CDR1 is SEHNR, CDR2 FQNEAQ, per germline (reference sequence). The trim removed 0 bases at V and 4 bases at J, leaving 9 bases unmatched. The CDR3 extends over 17 amino acids. The CDR3 loop is CASSLARDSGTSDTQYF. CDR3 nucleotide sequence: TGTGCCAGCAGCTTAGCGCGGGATAGCGGGACTTCAGATACGCAGTATTTT.

The chain couples TRBV18 to TRBJ2-1, with 7 bases fitting TRBD1. Germline-derived CDR1 and CDR2 are KGHSH and LQKENI. The CDR3 covers 14 residues. V lost 6 bases, J lost 0 bases, and 2 bases stayed unmatched. The CDR3 nucleotides read TGTGCCAGCTCCCGGGACAGCTCCTACAATGAGCAGTTCTTC. Amino acid sequence: CASSRDSSYNEQFF.

The V call is TRBV7-2, the J call TRBJ1-1, with a weak D call TRBD1 (6 bases). CDR1 and CDR2 (germline): SGHTA, FQGNSA. Trimming removed 1 base from V and 1 base from J, with 7 bases in between. The CDR3 sequence is 14 residues long. The chain's CDR3 is CASSLVGGNTEAFF. As DNA, the CDR3 is TGTGCCAGCAGCTTAGTAGGGGGGAACACTGAAGCTTTCTTT. Together with reference TRBV7-2 and TRBJ1-1, the CDR3 gives the full variable domain: GAGVSQSPSNKVTEKGKDVELRCDPISGHTALYWYRQSLGQGLEFLIYFQGNSAPDKSGLPSDRFSAERTGGSVSTLTIQRTQQEDSAVYLCASSLVGGNTEAFFGQGTRLTVV.

The chain combines TRBV18 with TRBJ1-5; D unclear. The V end lost 6 bases, the J end lost 4 bases, and 16 bases lay between the germline ends. CDR1 is KGHSH, CDR2 LQKENI, per germline. The CDR3 is 15 residues long. CDR3 DNA: TGTGCCAGCTCCCCCGTGGGGATTGGTAATCAGCCCCAGCATTTT. Translating it yields CASSPVGIGNQPQHF.

The gene calls are TRBV19 and TRBJ1-3; D unresolved. The germline V gene encodes CDR1 LNHDA and CDR2 SQIVND (reference sequence). This CDR3 spans 12 amino acids. The CDR3, as DNA: TGTGCATCCGGGGTTCCTGGAAACACCATATATTTT. Translating gives CASGVPGNTIYF.

To note about this clone: Other DNA sequences of this sample code for an identical CDR3. This sequence joins TRBV11-2 and TRBJ1-3; D is unresolved. Germline CDR1 and CDR2: SGHAT and FQNNGV. The V end lost 3 bases, the J end lost 2 bases, and 2 bases lay between the germline ends. This CDR3 comprises 12 residues. CDR3 in amino acids: CASSLAGNTIYF. The CDR3 DNA is TGTGCCAGCAGCTTGGCTGGAAACACCATATATTTT. Together with reference TRBV11-2 and TRBJ1-3, the CDR3 gives the full variable domain: EAGVAQSPRYKIIEKRQSVAFWCNPISGHATLYWYQQILGQGPKLLIQFQNNGVVDDSQLPKDRFSAERLKGVDSTLKIQPAKLEDSAVYLCASSLAGNTIYFGEGSWLTVV.

The chain has TRBV6-1 and TRBJ2-1; no definite D call. Trimming stripped 2 bases from V and 2 bases from J, with 16 bases between. CDR3 length: 17 amino acids. Germline lookup yields CDR1 MNHNS and CDR2 SASEGT. The CDR3 sequence: CASSEYLQTVPYNEQFF. DNA of the CDR3: TGTGCCAGCAGTGAATATTTACAGACCGTCCCCTACAATGAGCAGTTCTTC.

V usage is TRBV5-1 and J usage is TRBJ2-5, with D tentatively TRBD2 (6 bases). The V gene's germline CDR1 is SGHRS and CDR2 YFSETQ. V gave up 4 bases and J gave up 1 base, with 11 bases separating them. The CDR3 extends over 14 amino acids. The DNA of the CDR3 is TGCGCCAGCAGCCAGGGACTTCTCCAAGAGACCCAGTACTTC. It codes for CASSQGLLQETQYF. Complete variable domain (other parts from reference TRBV5-1 and TRBJ2-5): KAGVTQTPRYLIKTRGQQVTLSCSPISGHRSVSWYQQTPGQGLQFLFEYFSETQRNKGNFPGRFSGRQFSNSRSEMNVSTLELGDSALYLCASSQGLLQETQYFGPGTRLLVL.